Each of the 25 T cell receptor beta chains below was sequenced from the same sample in a study of cytomegalovirus exposure and HLA in healthy donors. Clones were sequenced by immunoSEQ multiplex PCR, and TCRdb holds only the in-frame ones, with some missing. The data hold around 250,000 clones, with 90% observed a single time. The sample consisted of PBMCs. The source of these receptors is a woman in her late teens or twenties in good health and CMV-seronegative.

This rearrangement joins TRBV7-2 to TRBJ1-5; 7 positions agree with TRBD1. This CDR3 region has 14 residues. Losses at the gene ends were 5 bases for V and 1 base for J; bases not matched to a gene: 2. CDR1 SGHTA and CDR2 FQGNSA come from the germline V gene. CDR3 residues: CASSKTGSNQPQHF. The CDR3, as DNA: TGTGCCAGCAGCAAGACAGGGAGCAATCAGCCCCAGCATTTT.

V gene TRBV28 combines with J gene TRBJ2-5; D not certain. V gave up 2 bases and J gave up 5 bases, with 6 bases separating them. The V gene's germline CDR1 is MDHEN and CDR2 SYDVKM. The CDR3 has 12 amino acids. The CDR3 is CASSLEAETQYF. The CDR3 nucleotides read TGTGCCAGCAGTTTAGAAGCTGAGACCCAGTACTTC.

CDR3 sequence reads: CASRLNRVDNSPLHF. The CDR3 DNA reads TGTGCCAGCAGATTGAACAGGGTGGATAATTCACCCCTCCACTTT. This sequence joins TRBV27 and TRBJ1-6; possible D gene TRBD1, 6 bases. Germline CDR1 MNHEY, CDR2 SMNVEV (reference sequence). V lost 6 bases to trimming and J lost 5 bases, with 14 bases between them. The CDR3 contains 15 residues.

The V call is TRBV4-1, the J call TRBJ2-7; D might be TRBD2 (7 bases). The germline V gene encodes CDR1 MGHRA and CDR2 YSYEKL. The germline V and J ends were trimmed by 1 base and 1 base, with 11 bases remaining between them. This CDR3 comprises 15 residues. CDR3 loop: CASSQAGGGSYEQYF. Here the CDR3 DNA reads TGCGCCAGCAGCCAAGCGGGGGGCGGTTCCTACGAGCAGTACTTC.

The chain combines TRBV11-3 with TRBJ2-1; 8 bases line up with TRBD2. With 3 bases clipped from V and 8 bases from J, the junction kept 6 bases outside the gene matches. This CDR3 is 14 amino acids long. The V gene's germline CDR1 is SGHNT and CDR2 YENEEA. The CDR3 region has the DNA TGTGCCAGCAGCTTGAGTAGCGGGGTTCATGAGCAGTTCTTC. It yields the protein CASSLSSGVHEQFF.

The J gene is TRBJ2-5, the V gene TRBV7-2; no definite D call. V was cut by 3 bases and J by 4 bases, with 9 bases left in between. In germline, CDR1 is SGHTA, CDR2 FQGNSA. The CDR3 consists of 13 residues. The CDR3 bases are TGTGCCAGCAGCTTTATCTCGCGAGAGACCCAGTACTTC. It specifies CASSFISRETQYF.

The chain recombines TRBV10-1 with TRBJ2-1, with no clear D. The CDR3 consists of 14 residues. Trimming took off 6 bases at V and 8 bases at J, with 17 bases between the two ends. Germline V gene data show CDR1 as WNHNN and CDR2 as SYGVQD (reference sequence). The CDR3 nucleotides are TGCGCCAGCAGAAAGAGACTGGAAAACGATGAGCAGTTCTTC. It yields the protein CASRKRLENDEQFF.

The CDR3 DNA sequence: TGTGCCAGCAGTTTCGAGACACCAGGGTCGGAGACCCAGTACTTC. As protein: CASSFETPGSETQYF. V and J are TRBV28 and TRBJ2-5; tentative D call: TRBD1 (5 bases). The CDR3 has 15 residues. V dropped 3 bases and J dropped 5 bases, with 16 bases sitting between them. Germline CDR1 MDHEN, CDR2 SYDVKM.

This chain links TRBV9 with TRBJ1-3; D not certain. The germline V and J ends were trimmed by 1 base and 0 bases, with 8 bases remaining between them. The CDR3 spans 15 residues. Germline values: CDR1 SGDLS, CDR2 YYNGEE. CDR3 DNA: TGTGCCAGCAGCGTAAACCCTACCTCTGGAAACACCATATATTTT. Translated: CASSVNPTSGNTIYF.

For the CDR3, the DNA is TGTGCCAGCAGCCTGCGACAGGGAGGAAACTATGGCTACACCTTC. Protein: CASSLRQGGNYGYTF. The rearrangement uses TRBV7-9 and TRBJ1-2, with 7 bases fitting TRBD1. The germline gives CDR1 SEHNR, CDR2 FQNEAQ (reference sequence). The J segment lost 2 bases and the V segment lost 5 bases, leaving 8 bases of the junction unmatched. This CDR3 is 15 amino acids long.

This chain connects TRBV7-8 to TRBJ1-5; no clear D. This CDR3 region has 15 residues. V lost 2 bases to trimming and J lost 5 bases, with 13 bases between them. Germline CDR1 SGHVS, CDR2 FQNEAQ. The CDR3, as DNA: TGTGCCAGCAGCTTATTTTTTGAGGGCGATCAGCCCCAGCATTTT. Translated, it gives CASSLFFEGDQPQHF.

V and J are TRBV29-1 and TRBJ2-5; 8 nucleotides align to TRBD1. Trimming cost V 4 bases and J 4 bases; bases outside gene matches: 5. This CDR3 is built from 13 residues. Germline CDR1 reads SQVTM; CDR2 reads ANQGSEA. CDR3 sequence reads: CSVAAQGGETQYF. Written as DNA, the CDR3 is TGCAGCGTTGCAGCACAGGGGGGAGAGACCCAGTACTTC.

This sequence joins TRBV19 and TRBJ2-1; D ambiguous. V dropped 5 bases and J dropped 6 bases, with 5 bases sitting between them. This CDR3 contains 11 residues. From germline, CDR1 is LNHDA and CDR2 SQIVND (reference sequence). CDR3 loop: CASSGGNEQFF. CDR3 nucleotide sequence: TGTGCCAGTAGTGGCGGCAATGAGCAGTTCTTC. Full variable domain (missing parts from reference TRBV19 and TRBJ2-1): DGGITQSPKYLFRKEGQNVTLSCEQNLNHDAMYWYRQDPGQGLRLIYYSQIVNDFQKGDIAEGYSVSREKKESFPLTVTSAQKNPTAFYLCASSGGNEQFFGPGTRLTVL.

The gene calls are TRBV29-1 and TRBJ2-2; TRBD2 matches 8 bases. Germline V gene lookup returns CDR1 SQVTM and CDR2 ANQGSEA. V lost 4 bases and J lost 2; bases outside the gene matches: 6. This CDR3 comprises 15 residues. CDR3 region: CSVARGAINTGELFF. CDR3 in DNA: TGCAGCGTTGCGCGGGGGGCGATAAACACCGGGGAGCTGTTTTTT.

The V call is TRBV7-2, the J call TRBJ1-5; 11 nucleotides line up with TRBD1. With 3 bases clipped from V and 5 bases from J, the junction kept 3 bases outside the gene matches. Germline values: CDR1 SGHTA, CDR2 FQGNSA. The CDR3 runs 15 residues. The CDR3 loop is CASSFGQGAHQPQHF. The CDR3 nucleotides read TGTGCCAGCAGCTTCGGACAGGGGGCCCATCAGCCCCAGCATTTT.

Only a few counts were recorded for this clone. This chain uses TRBV6-6 with TRBJ1-1; tentative D call: TRBD1 (6 bases). V was shortened by 6 bases and J by 1 base, with 9 bases between the two germline ends. Germline lookup yields CDR1 MNHNY and CDR2 SVGAGI (reference sequence). The CDR3 is made up of 13 amino acids. The CDR3 is CASRPQGNTEAFF. CDR3 nucleotide sequence: TGTGCCAGCAGGCCACAGGGGAACACTGAAGCTTTCTTT.

The rearrangement joins TRBV5-1 to TRBJ2-1, with 7 nucleotides matching TRBD1. Per the germline V gene, CDR1 is SGHRS and CDR2 is YFSETQ. With V trimmed by 4 bases and J by 6 bases, 13 bases remained unmatched. CDR3 length: 16 residues. The chain's CDR3 is CASSRYRDRTFNEQFF. CDR3 DNA: TGCGCCAGCAGCCGGTACCGGGACAGAACCTTCAATGAGCAGTTCTTC.

The gene calls are TRBV5-1 and TRBJ2-7, with a possible D match to TRBD2 (5 bases). V lost 0 bases and J 5 bases, leaving 18 bases between the germline ends. Germline V gene lookup returns CDR1 SGHRS and CDR2 YFSETQ. This CDR3 is built from 16 residues. CDR3 sequence: CASSLELLRVGNEQYF. The CDR3 region has the DNA TGCGCCAGCAGCTTGGAGTTGTTGAGGGTCGGCAACGAGCAGTACTTC.

This chain joins TRBV13 and TRBJ2-3; possibly TRBD1 for D (6 bases). Trimming pared 8 bases from V and 2 bases from J, leaving 20 bases between. Germline V gene lookup returns CDR1 PRHDT and CDR2 FYEKMQ (reference sequence). The CDR3 has 16 residues. The CDR3 loop reads CASQTQDSLPTDTQYF. Here the CDR3 DNA reads TGTGCCAGCCAAACACAGGACAGCCTCCCCACAGATACGCAGTATTTT. Full variable domain (remainder filled in from reference TRBV13 and TRBJ2-3): AAGVIQSPRHLIKEKRETATLKCYPIPRHDTVYWYQQGPGQDPQFLISFYEKMQSDKGSIPDRFSAQQFSDYHSELNMSSLELGDSALYFCASQTQDSLPTDTQYFGPGTRLTVL.

The chain employs TRBV7-9 and TRBJ2-3; D may be TRBD1 (6 bases). The CDR3 consists of 15 residues. Trimming stripped 3 bases from V and 0 bases from J, with 10 bases between. CDR1 and CDR2 (germline): SEHNR, FQNEAQ (reference sequence). This CDR3 is CASSLGTLSTDTQYF. The DNA of the CDR3 is TGTGCCAGCAGCTTGGGGACACTAAGCACAGATACGCAGTATTTT.

The genes are TRBV5-6 and TRBJ2-2; 7 bases map to TRBD2. The CDR3 has 15 residues. Germline V lookup: CDR1 SGHDT, CDR2 YYEEEE. V was pared by 0 bases and J by 5 bases, with 4 bases of the junction left unmatched. As DNA, the CDR3 is TGTGCCAGCAGCTTGGTGGGAGGGAGGACCGGGGAGCTGTTTTTT. This translates into CASSLVGGRTGELFF.

This chain connects TRBV7-8 to TRBJ1-6; 7 bases are a match to TRBD1. CDR3 length: 14 residues. In germline, CDR1 is SGHVS, CDR2 FQNEAQ. Losses at the gene ends were 5 bases for V and 6 bases for J; bases not matched to a gene: 4. The CDR3 DNA reads TGTGCCAGCAGCGCCCGACAGGGTAATTCACCCCTCCACTTT. It translates to CASSARQGNSPLHF.

A single count supports this clone. CDR3 sequence: CASRTRGGLTDTQYF. CDR3 DNA sequence: TGTGCCAGCAGGACCCGGGGGGGTCTCACAGATACGCAGTATTTT. The chain joins TRBV6-4 to TRBJ2-3; 8 bases line up with TRBD2. The CDR3 runs 15 residues. In germline, CDR1 is MRHNA, CDR2 SNTAGT. The V gene end was trimmed by 6 bases and the J gene end by 2 bases; junction bases not matched to a gene: 7.

V usage is TRBV5-4 and J usage is TRBJ2-2; 10 bases are a match to TRBD1. V lost 0 bases, J lost 4 bases, and 9 bases stayed unmatched. Germline CDR1 reads SGHNT; CDR2 reads YYREEE (reference sequence). The CDR3 totals 18 residues. CDR3 in amino acids: CASSLGLGQGLSTGELFF. CDR3 bases: TGTGCCAGCAGCTTGGGCCTGGGACAGGGGTTGAGCACCGGGGAGCTGTTTTTT.

V gene TRBV5-4 combines with J gene TRBJ2-3, with D maybe TRBD2 (5 bases). V dropped 0 bases and J dropped 3 bases, with 11 bases sitting between them. Germline V lookup: CDR1 SGHNT, CDR2 YYREEE (reference sequence). The CDR3 extends over 15 amino acids. The CDR3 sequence is CASSLESPGTDTQYF. CDR3 DNA sequence: TGTGCCAGCAGCTTGGAGAGTCCGGGGACAGATACGCAGTATTTT.